This T cell receptor (beta chain) was sequenced in a study of identical twins' blood T cells. Study-level findings and limits: Twins shared more top CDR3 clonotypes than unrelated donors did.

TCR cDNA libraries were made from RNA using a previously described, modified protocol. Original processing methods: Per-library CDR3 reads ranged 2.2 to 3.6 million; clonotypes, ~90,000 to ~500,000. One entry per CDR3 protein results from TCRdb running MiXCR on the 5' RACE reads. The authors' filters were not applied to this entry. Found here are fewer than 450,000 distinct CDR3 sequences, roughly 27% of them singletons; the top ten hold around 5.6%. In its sample, this clonotype was seen many times. Its antigen is unidentified. The specimen sequenced was PBMCs. The source is a woman between 18 and 49 years old in good health.

CDR3 nucleotides: TGCAGTGCTTGGACCTCACAGAACACTGAAGCTTTCTTT. Its translation: CSAWTSQNTEAFF. The chain couples TRBV20-1 to TRBJ1-1; D not certain. The CDR3 runs 13 residues. Trimming removed 5 bases from V and 1 base from J, with 11 bases in between. Germline V gene data show CDR1 as DFQATT and CDR2 as SNEGSKA (reference sequence).